Presented here are 21 T cell receptor beta chains from one specimen sequenced in a study of PD-L1 blockade in urothelial cancer. The data were produced by immunoSEQ multiplex PCR, yet TCRdb's version contains in-frame clones alone and is incomplete. The sample lists 30,000 to 35,000 clones; 70% to 85% were seen once. The input for sequencing was PBMCs, taken around atezolizumab (anti-PD-L1) treatment. These receptor sequences come from a man aged 55 to 70 with urothelial cancer.

For this clone: Germline is not matched at one junction end, which may reflect a read error. The gene calls are TRBV6-5 and TRBJ2-3, with 7 bases fitting TRBD1. The CDR3 consists of 14 residues. CDR1 is MNHEY and CDR2 is SVGAGI in the germline V gene. The chain's CDR3 is CASSWDSGTETQYF. CDR3 coding DNA: TGTGCCAGCAGCTGGGACAGTGGCACAGAAACGCAGTATTTT.

The genes are TRBV28 and TRBJ1-2; unclear D gene. Germline V gives CDR1 MDHEN, CDR2 SYDVKM. Trimming took 3 bases from V and 1 from J, leaving 15 bases between them. This CDR3 is built from 16 residues. This chain's CDR3 is CASSFLTPLYNYGYTF. CDR3 in DNA: TGTGCCAGCAGTTTCCTCACCCCGCTCTATAACTATGGCTACACCTTC.

This chain links TRBV11-1 with TRBJ1-1, with D possibly being TRBD1 (6 bases). Germline V gene data show CDR1 as SGHAT and CDR2 as FQDESV (reference sequence). The CDR3 contains 14 residues. Trimming pared 5 bases from V and 0 bases from J, leaving 10 bases between. CDR3 DNA sequence: TGTGCCAGCAGCCTGGGACATTTGAACACTGAAGCTTTCTTT. This encodes CASSLGHLNTEAFF.

The rearrangement joins TRBV29-1 to TRBJ2-5, with 10 positions matching TRBD2. J lost 2 bases, V lost 7 bases, and 7 bases had no gene match. Germline CDR1 SQVTM, CDR2 ANQGSEA. The length of the CDR3 is 14 residues. CDR3 residues: CSGSGRAGQETQYF. CDR3 nucleotide sequence: TGCAGCGGGAGCGGGAGGGCCGGGCAAGAGACCCAGTACTTC.

V usage is TRBV5-6 and J usage is TRBJ2-6; 12 bases are shared with TRBD2. CDR1 and CDR2 from the germline V gene are SGHDT and YYEEEE. J gave up 3 bases and V 4 bases, and 2 bases lay outside the gene matches. The CDR3 contains 16 residues. The CDR3 coding sequence is TGTGCCAGCAGCAGACTAGCGGGAGTTGGGGCCAACGTCCTGACTTTC. This codes for CASSRLAGVGANVLTF. The whole variable domain, remainder taken from reference TRBV5-6 and TRBJ2-6, is DAGVTQSPTHLIKTRGQQVTLRCSPKSGHDTVSWYQQALGQGPQFIFQYYEEEERQRGNFPDRFSGHQFPNYSSELNVNALLLGDSALYLCASSRLAGVGANVLTFGAGSRLTVL.

Regarding this clone: At one of its ends the junction is not consistent with the germline gene, which may arise from a read error. The chain has TRBV7-9 and TRBJ2-7; 9 bases agree with TRBD1. The CDR3 sequence is 13 residues long. Germline-derived CDR1 and CDR2 are SEHNR and FQNEAQ (reference sequence). Here the CDR3 reads CASSQNTGTGMDF. DNA of the CDR3: TGTGCCAGCAGCCAAAACACCGGGACAGGGATGGACTTC.

The V and J genes are TRBV27 and TRBJ1-5, with TRBD1 matching 8 bases. CDR1 is MNHEY, CDR2 SMNVEV, per germline (reference sequence). The CDR3 consists of 14 residues. Unmatched junction bases numbered 7, after V lost 8 bases and J lost 4 bases. The CDR3 nucleotides are TGTGCCAGCGCGCGACAGGGGAGTAATCAGCCCCAGCATTTT. Translated: CASARQGSNQPQHF.

The chain uses TRBV10-3 and TRBJ1-1; D call uncertain. V dropped 2 bases and J dropped 1 base, with 8 bases sitting between them. This CDR3 is built from 14 residues. The germline V gene has CDR1 ENHRY and CDR2 SYGVKD. DNA of the CDR3: TGTGCCATCAGTGAGCCGGGTCCGAACACTGAAGCTTTCTTT. This encodes CAISEPGPNTEAFF.

This rearrangement joins TRBV7-2 to TRBJ1-4; 7 nucleotides line up with TRBD1. Trimming removed 1 base from V and 5 bases from J; junction bases left unmatched: 1. CDR1 SGHTA and CDR2 FQGNSA come from the germline V gene. The CDR3 extends over 14 amino acids. The CDR3 DNA follows: TGTGCCAGCAGCTTAGGACAGGGAAATGAAAAACTGTTTTTT. Its translation: CASSLGQGNEKLFF.

The rearrangement uses TRBV18 and TRBJ2-3, with 8 bases fitting TRBD2. V shed 2 bases, J shed 2 bases, and the junction held 6 bases outside the gene matches. The CDR3 extends over 16 amino acids. Germline V gene data show CDR1 as KGHSH and CDR2 as LQKENI. The CDR3 DNA sequence: TGTGCCAGCTCACCAATGGCGGGGGGATACACAGATACGCAGTATTTT. This gives the protein CASSPMAGGYTDTQYF.

In its sample, this clone was seen a few times. The chain links TRBV6-6 to TRBJ1-1; D not certain. Per the germline V gene, CDR1 is MNHNY and CDR2 is SVGAGI (reference sequence). The CDR3 contains 13 residues. Trimming shortened V by 7 bases and J by 0 bases, and 9 bases separated the two germline ends. The CDR3 spells CASNHKMNTEAFF. In DNA form, the CDR3 reads TGTGCCAGCAACCACAAGATGAACACTGAAGCTTTCTTT.

The rearrangement joins TRBV9 to TRBJ2-1; 10 bases line up with TRBD2. Germline loops: CDR1 SGDLS, CDR2 YYNGEE. V lost 3 bases to trimming and J lost 6 bases; unmatched junction nucleotides: 9. The CDR3 runs to 16 residues. The CDR3: CASSAVTSGMANEQFF. The CDR3, as DNA: TGTGCCAGCAGCGCCGTTACTAGCGGGATGGCCAATGAGCAGTTCTTC.

V is TRBV4-3 and J is TRBJ2-2, with 9 bases fitting TRBD1. V lost 1 base and J lost 6; bases outside the gene matches: 6. Germline V lookup: CDR1 LGHNA, CDR2 YSLEER. The CDR3 runs 16 residues. The CDR3 spells CASSQAPGQGPGELFF. The CDR3 nucleotides are TGCGCCAGCAGCCAAGCGCCGGGACAGGGACCCGGGGAGCTGTTTTTT.

This sequence joins TRBV5-6 and TRBJ2-4, with a possible D match to TRBD2 (6 bases). The V gene's germline CDR1 is SGHDT and CDR2 YYEEEE. The CDR3 length is 17 residues. Trimming took 5 bases from V and 6 from J, leaving 24 bases between them. As DNA, the CDR3 is TGTGCCAGCAGGTCTTTACGGGAGATAACGTTTGGAAACATTCAGTACTTC. Translation gives CASRSLREITFGNIQYF.

The chain combines TRBV5-4 with TRBJ2-5, with 11 bases fitting TRBD2. Germline CDR1 and CDR2: SGHNT and YYREEE (reference sequence). This CDR3 has 15 residues. V dropped 5 bases and J dropped 4; count of bases not matched to a gene: 7. The CDR3 reads CASSKTSGTSETQYF. DNA of the CDR3: TGTGCCAGCAGTAAGACTAGCGGGACTTCAGAGACCCAGTACTTC.

The V and J genes are TRBV15 and TRBJ1-2; 7 bases align to TRBD1. V was pared by 1 base and J by 2 bases, with 1 base of the junction left unmatched. Germline V gene lookup returns CDR1 LNHNV and CDR2 YYDKDF (reference sequence). The CDR3 covers 14 residues. CDR3 sequence reads: CATSRVGQNYGYTF. DNA for the CDR3: TGTGCCACCAGCAGAGTGGGACAGAACTATGGCTACACCTTC.

CDR3 bases: TGCAGCGTTGCCGGACAGGGGAGTCAGCCCCAGCATTTT. The encoded protein is CSVAGQGSQPQHF. The chain has TRBV29-1 and TRBJ1-5, with TRBD1 identical over 9 bases. The germline CDR1 and CDR2 sequences are SQVTM and ANQGSEA. This CDR3 region has 13 residues. V shed 4 bases and J 6 bases; nucleotides not matched to a gene: 4.

The chain uses TRBV29-1 and TRBJ2-5, with 10 nucleotides matching TRBD2. Germline CDR1 reads SQVTM; CDR2 reads ANQGSEA. This CDR3 has 14 residues. V shed 3 bases, J shed 2 bases, and the junction held 3 bases outside the gene matches. The CDR3 nucleotides read TGCAGCGTTGATACTAGCGGGATACAAGAGACCCAGTACTTC. As protein: CSVDTSGIQETQYF. Full variable domain (missing parts from reference TRBV29-1 and TRBJ2-5): SAVISQKPSRDICQRGTSLTIQCQVDSQVTMMFWYRQQPGQSLTLIATANQGSEATYESGFVIDKFPISRPNLTFSTLTVSNMSPEDSSIYLCSVDTSGIQETQYFGPGTRLLVL.

The chain is built from TRBV5-1 and TRBJ2-3, with TRBD1 as a possible D gene (6 bases). This CDR3 is built from 15 residues. Germline values: CDR1 SGHRS, CDR2 YFSETQ. Trimming stripped 4 bases from V and 2 bases from J, with 14 bases between. The CDR3 coding sequence is TGCGCCAGCAGCACGGACAGAACCTACACAGATACGCAGTATTTT. Its translation: CASSTDRTYTDTQYF. Combining the CDR3 with reference TRBV5-1 and TRBJ2-3 gives the whole variable domain KAGVTQTPRYLIKTRGQQVTLSCSPISGHRSVSWYQQTPGQGLQFLFEYFSETQRNKGNFPGRFSGRQFSNSRSEMNVSTLELGDSALYLCASSTDRTYTDTQYFGPGTRLTVL.

The J gene is TRBJ1-5, the V gene TRBV18; 12 bases are shared with TRBD1. V trimming: 6 bases; J trimming: 7 bases; junction bases outside the gene matches: 10. Germline V gene lookup returns CDR1 KGHSH and CDR2 LQKENI. The CDR3 sequence is 16 residues long. The CDR3, as DNA: TGTGCCAGCTCCCGAATCGGGACAGGGGGCGGGCAGCCCCAGCATTTT. Translating gives CASSRIGTGGGQPQHF.

The chain links TRBV6-5 to TRBJ1-5; D is uncertain. V gave up 0 bases and J gave up 6 bases, with 12 bases separating them. The CDR3 extends over 15 amino acids. Germline V gene data show CDR1 as MNHEY and CDR2 as SVGAGI. The CDR3 sequence is CASSYSGLPSQPQHF. The CDR3 nucleotides are TGTGCCAGCAGTTACTCAGGACTCCCGAGTCAGCCCCAGCATTTT.